The present T cell receptor beta chain was sequenced within a study of response to subunit inactivated influenza vaccine. TCRdb processed the RT-PCR reads anew with MiXCR; each CDR3 protein has one entry. The data show 600,000 to 850,000 distinct CDR3 sequences, around 15% seen once. V shed 4 bases and J 4 bases; nucleotides not matched to a gene: 3. Germline V gene lookup returns CDR1 MGHDK and CDR2 SYGVNS. This CDR3 has 14 amino acids. This clonotype appeared a few times. This specimen was PBMCs from blood, taken 14 to 15 days before vaccination. J is TRBJ2-1 and V is TRBV25-1; TRBD2 matches at 8 bases. The sequence was obtained from a man aged 45-60 years who received an inactivated influenza vaccine. CDR3 sequence: CASSGLAPYNEQFF. The CDR3 DNA reads TGTGCCAGCAGTGGACTAGCGCCTTACAATGAGCAGTTCTTC.